This entry concerns a single TCR beta chain. Its antigen is as yet unknown. Produced via immunoSEQ multiplex PCR; TCRdb's table is partial and in-frame only. The table includes roughly 100,000 clones, roughly 91% detected once. The data originate from a study of graft-versus-host responses after intestinal transplantation. About the study: Anti-thymocyte globulin induction preceded 2 to 4 years of tacrolimus and steroid maintenance in all recipients.

The CDR3 spans 16 residues. The ends were cut back, 3 bases at V and 0 bases at J, with 14 bases in the middle. Germline values: CDR1 LGHNA, CDR2 YNFKEQ. This sequence originates from a human donor who was the organ donor for an intestinal transplant. J is TRBJ1-2 and V is TRBV4-2; tentatively, D is TRBD1 (6 bases). The sequenced sample was unstimulated CD4+ T cells sorted from spleen or lymph node cells, obtained before transplant. The CDR3 protein is CASSHPRGSANYGYTF. The CDR3 region has the DNA TGTGCCAGCAGCCATCCTAGGGGGTCCGCTAACTATGGCTACACCTTC.